These 25 T cell receptor beta chains share one sample of origin, sequenced in a study of identical twins. TCRdb called the 5' RACE reads again in MiXCR, with one record for every CDR3 protein. The sample shows roughly 290,000 distinct CDR3 sequences, 8% to 9.5% of them seen only once. These data also formed part of another study, on yellow fever vaccine responses in identical twins.

Sequenced: CD8+ T cells sorted from blood. The receptors come from a woman in her late teens or twenties in good health.

This clonotype was found many times. This sequence joins TRBV20-1 and TRBJ2-3, with TRBD2 identical over 9 bases. Looked up from germline, CDR1 is DFQATT and CDR2 is SNEGSKA (reference sequence). The length of the CDR3 is 14 residues. With V trimmed by 6 bases and J by 2 bases, 6 bases remained unmatched. The CDR3 DNA sequence: TGCAGTGCATCTAGCGGGGAGCTCACAGATACGCAGTATTTT. Encoded protein: CSASSGELTDTQYF.

This clonotype was detected only a few times. The genes are TRBV11-2 and TRBJ2-7, with D maybe TRBD1 (5 bases). CDR3 length: 16 residues. CDR1 SGHAT and CDR2 FQNNGV come from the germline V gene. The V end was cut by 5 bases, the J end by 2 bases, with 19 bases between. For the CDR3, the DNA is TGTGCCAGCAGCGCTTCAGGGTTCTCTCGGCCCTACGAGCAGTACTTC. Its protein product is CASSASGFSRPYEQYF.

The chain recombines TRBV11-1 with TRBJ2-1; 9 bases align to TRBD1. Germline assignment: CDR1 SGHAT and CDR2 FQDESV (reference sequence). The CDR3 is made up of 14 amino acids. The V and J ends lost 3 bases and 7 bases, in that order; junction bases with no gene match: 4. The DNA of the CDR3 is TGTGCCAGCAGCTTCGGGACAGGGAGTAATGAGCAGTTCTTC. Translation gives CASSFGTGSNEQFF.

This clonotype was counted only a few times. V and J are TRBV20-1 and TRBJ2-1, with D unclear. Germline assignment: CDR1 DFQATT and CDR2 SNEGSKA (reference sequence). Trimming shortened V by 3 bases and J by 0 bases, and 9 bases separated the two germline ends. This CDR3 is 14 amino acids long. The DNA for the CDR3 is TGCAGTGCTAGGGATTCATTCTCCTACAATGAGCAGTTCTTC. It encodes CSARDSFSYNEQFF.

J is TRBJ2-3 and V is TRBV27; TRBD2 agrees at 8 bases. There are 15 residues in the CDR3. Germline CDR1 reads MNHEY; CDR2 reads SMNVEV (reference sequence). Germline trimming cut 3 bases from V and 2 bases from J; bases unmatched to any gene: 4. The CDR3 loop reads CASSLVAGNTDTQYF. The DNA of the CDR3 is TGTGCCAGCAGTTTGGTAGCGGGGAACACAGATACGCAGTATTTT.

This clonotype was recorded a few times. This chain links TRBV20-1 with TRBJ2-7, with TRBD1 matching over 7 bases. The trim removed 4 bases at V and 0 bases at J, leaving 3 bases unmatched. Germline CDR1 DFQATT, CDR2 SNEGSKA (reference sequence). The CDR3 is 13 residues long. This CDR3 is CSAKGATSYEQYF. CDR3 nucleotide sequence: TGCAGTGCTAAGGGGGCGACCTCCTACGAGCAGTACTTC.

This clonotype came up many times. The chain links TRBV25-1 to TRBJ1-1; possibly TRBD1 for D (5 bases). The V end was cut by 5 bases, the J end by 2 bases, with 15 bases between. The CDR3 contains 15 residues. Looked up from germline, CDR1 is MGHDK and CDR2 is SYGVNS. CDR3 in amino acids: CASSHGGGGNTEAFF. CDR3 in DNA: TGTGCCAGCAGTCATGGCGGGGGAGGTAACACTGAAGCTTTCTTT. The full variable domain, with the rest looked up from reference TRBV25-1 and TRBJ1-1, is EADIYQTPRYLVIGTGKKITLECSQTMGHDKMYWYQQDPGMELHLIHYSYGVNSTEKGDLSSESTVSRIRTEHFPLTLESARPSHTSQYLCASSHGGGGNTEAFFGQGTRLTVV.

The sample holds many counts of this clonotype. The J gene is TRBJ2-7, the V gene TRBV12-3 or TRBV12-4; 9 bases map to TRBD1. The trim removed 5 bases at V and 6 bases at J, leaving 8 bases unmatched. The CDR3 is 14 residues long. The CDR3 region has the DNA TGTGCCAGCAGTGTGACAGGGGGTTTTAGCGAGCAGTACTTC. Its protein product is CASSVTGGFSEQYF.

About this clonotype itself: Sequence at one end of the junction differs from germline and may be a read error. V usage is TRBV20-1 and J usage is TRBJ2-3; 8 nucleotides match TRBD2. Germline CDR1 is DFQATT and CDR2 is SNEGSKA (reference sequence). CDR3 length: 15 residues. The DNA for the CDR3 is TGCTGTGCTCCCTTGGAAGCGGGAGACACAGATACGCAGTATTTT. Protein product: CCAPLEAGDTDTQYF.

In its sample, this clonotype was seen many times. The genes are TRBV6-2 or TRBV6-3 and TRBJ1-3; 8 nucleotides match TRBD1. Germline V lookup: CDR1 MNHEY, CDR2 SVGEGT. The CDR3 sequence is 16 residues long. After removal of 7 bases from V and 2 bases from J, the junction contained 10 bases not matched to a gene. This CDR3 reads CASNEDRVSTGNTIYF. CDR3 nucleotide sequence: TGTGCCAGCAATGAGGACAGGGTATCTACTGGAAACACCATATATTTT.

This clonotype came up many times. The chain's CDR3 is CASSPGLAGGSSYNEQFF. CDR3 in DNA: TGTGCCAGCTCACCCGGTCTAGCGGGAGGCAGCTCCTACAATGAGCAGTTCTTC. The chain combines TRBV18 with TRBJ2-1, with 11 bases matching TRBD2. The germline V gene encodes CDR1 KGHSH and CDR2 LQKENI. The length of the CDR3 is 18 residues. Trimming cost V 3 bases and J 0 bases; bases outside gene matches: 7.

Only a few counts were recorded for this clonotype. The chain has TRBV3-1 and TRBJ2-1, with D unclear. The CDR3 has 14 amino acids. The V gene's germline CDR1 is LGHDT and CDR2 YNNKEL (reference sequence). V shed 6 bases and J shed 1 base, with 10 bases lying between them. CDR3 coding DNA: TGTGCCAGCAGGGACGGGCTTTCCTACAATGAGCAGTTCTTC. Protein: CASRDGLSYNEQFF.

The sample holds a few counts of this clonotype. V usage is TRBV30 and J usage is TRBJ2-2; D unresolved. Germline V lookup: CDR1 GTSNPN, CDR2 SVGIG (reference sequence). The ends were cut back, 7 bases at V and 4 bases at J, with 10 bases in the middle. The CDR3 runs to 12 residues. CDR3 coding DNA: TGTGCCTTAACAATCGTCACCGGGGAGCTGTTTTTT. This translates into CALTIVTGELFF. The whole variable domain, filled in from reference TRBV30 and TRBJ2-2, reads SQTIHQWPATLVQPVGSPLSLECTVEGTSNPNLYWYRQAAGRGLQLLFYSVGIGQISSEVPQNLSASRPQDRQFILSSKKLLLSDSGFYLCALTIVTGELFFGEGSRLTVL.

This clonotype was recorded a few times. The chain is built from TRBV2 and TRBJ1-1; maybe TRBD1 (5 bases). V gave up 3 bases and J gave up 6 bases, with 14 bases separating them. The CDR3 extends over 14 amino acids. From germline, CDR1 is SNHLY and CDR2 FYNNEI. In DNA, the CDR3 is TGTGCCAGCAGTGAGACCCCTGGACACGCTGAAGCTTTCTTT. Its protein is CASSETPGHAEAFF.

In its sample, this clonotype was seen many times. V and J are TRBV2 and TRBJ2-3, with 8 bases lining up with TRBD2. The CDR3 spans 15 residues. From germline, CDR1 is SNHLY and CDR2 FYNNEI. V was clipped by 3 bases and J by 4 bases; unmatched bases: 6. CDR3 sequence: CASSEGAGAADTQYF. CDR3 sequence (DNA): TGTGCCAGCAGTGAGGGAGCGGGGGCCGCAGATACGCAGTATTTT.

This clonotype came up a few times. The chain uses TRBV5-5 and TRBJ1-1, with 8 bases aligning to TRBD1. V lost 2 bases to trimming and J lost 3 bases; unmatched junction nucleotides: 0. The CDR3 length is 13 residues. Germline V gene lookup returns CDR1 SGHKS and CDR2 YYEKEE (reference sequence). The CDR3, as DNA: TGTGCCAGCAGCTTACAGGGGGACACTGAAGCTTTCTTT. It codes for CASSLQGDTEAFF.

This sequence joins TRBV7-6 and TRBJ2-5; TRBD2 agrees at 11 bases. Trimming removed 5 bases from V and 5 bases from J; junction bases left unmatched: 13. Germline CDR1 and CDR2: SGHVS and FNYEAQ. The CDR3 extends over 17 amino acids. CDR3 sequence reads: CASSPEPPLAGDETQYF. CDR3 coding DNA: TGTGCCAGCAGCCCAGAGCCCCCACTAGCGGGGGACGAGACCCAGTACTTC.

This clonotype has a handful of counts. The gene calls are TRBV9 and TRBJ2-3; 9 nucleotides align to TRBD2. CDR1 SGDLS and CDR2 YYNGEE come from the germline V gene. V shed 3 bases and J 3 bases; nucleotides not matched to a gene: 5. The CDR3 is 15 amino acids. This CDR3 reads CASSAAGGSTDTQYF. The CDR3 DNA reads as TGTGCCAGCAGCGCAGCGGGGGGATCAACAGATACGCAGTATTTT.

This clonotype was recorded many times. The chain carries TRBV3-1 and TRBJ2-2, with a tentative D call TRBD2 (6 bases). The length of the CDR3 is 15 residues. The germline CDR1 and CDR2 sequences are LGHDT and YNNKEL (reference sequence). The V gene lost 6 bases and the J gene lost 4 bases, with 15 bases spanning the gap. CDR3 protein: CASSPRGGSTGELFF. As DNA, the CDR3 is TGTGCCAGCAGTCCCCGCGGAGGGAGCACCGGGGAGCTGTTTTTT. The full variable domain, in which reference TRBV3-1 and TRBJ2-2 provide the parts outside the CDR3, is DTAVSQTPKYLVTQMGNDKSIKCEQNLGHDTMYWYKQDSKKFLKIMFSYNNKELIINETVPNRFSPKSPDKAHLNLHINSLELGDSAVYFCASSPRGGSTGELFFGEGSRLTVL.

This clonotype has only a few counts. V and J are TRBV11-1 and TRBJ2-7; 9 nucleotides match TRBD1. Germline loops: CDR1 SGHAT, CDR2 FQDESV (reference sequence). With 5 bases clipped from V and 1 base from J, the junction kept 15 bases outside the gene matches. CDR3 length: 18 amino acids. The CDR3 nucleotides are TGTGCCAGCAGCGACTTGCGTGACAGGGGGGTTACTTCCTACGAGCAGTACTTC. Its protein product is CASSDLRDRGVTSYEQYF.

This clonotype occurred a few times. V gene TRBV4-3 combines with J gene TRBJ2-2; D call uncertain. This CDR3 has 13 amino acids. CDR1 and CDR2 (germline): LGHNA, YSLEER. Trimming removed 0 bases at V and 6 bases at J, with 5 bases between. The DNA of the CDR3 is TGCGCCAGCAGCCAAGACCTCCCCGGGGAGCTGTTTTTT. This gives the protein CASSQDLPGELFF.

In its sample, this clonotype was seen many times. The rearrangement uses TRBV7-2 and TRBJ2-2; D may be TRBD1 or TRBD2 (5 bases each). CDR3 length: 15 residues. Trimming stripped 1 base from V and 3 bases from J, with 9 bases between. Germline lookup yields CDR1 SGHTA and CDR2 FQGNSA. In DNA, the CDR3 is TGTGCCAGCAGCTTAGGGGGACGATACACCGGGGAGCTGTTTTTT. The encoded protein is CASSLGGRYTGELFF.

The rearrangement links TRBV29-1 to TRBJ2-1; 11 bases are shared with TRBD2. The CDR3 consists of 13 residues. Germline V gene sequence: CDR1 SQVTM, CDR2 ANQGSEA. The trim removed 7 bases at V and 4 bases at J, leaving 3 bases unmatched. The CDR3, as DNA: TGCAGCGCACTAGCGGGAGATTACAATGAGCAGTTCTTC. It codes for CSALAGDYNEQFF.

This clonotype came up many times. The rearrangement links TRBV29-1 to TRBJ2-7; TRBD2 might be the D (5 bases). This CDR3 is 13 amino acids long. V shed 4 bases and J shed 1 base, with 11 bases lying between them. CDR1 is SQVTM and CDR2 is ANQGSEA in the germline V gene. The CDR3 sequence is CSVGGPGSYEQYF. As DNA, the CDR3 is TGCAGCGTTGGCGGGCCTGGGTCCTACGAGCAGTACTTC.

This clonotype appeared many times. The chain combines TRBV11-2 with TRBJ2-7; D is uncertain. This CDR3 is 14 amino acids long. Trimming left V 0 bases short and J 5 bases short, with 11 bases between. Germline CDR1 and CDR2: SGHAT and FQNNGV. CDR3 bases: TGTGCCAGCAGCTTAGACGTGGTTGGGGACGAGCAGTACTTC. It codes for CASSLDVVGDEQYF.